The rows below give T cell receptor beta chains drawn from one sample of a study of T cells expressing NK-cell markers. TCRdb re-called the 5' RACE reads; one entry per CDR3 protein, DNA not given. The table lists 440,000 or so distinct CDR3 sequences. Sequencing was performed on blood T cells: a sorted CD56 or NKG2C T cell subset, CD4+ or CD8+ T cells, or bulk PBMC T cells (not recorded which). Receptors originate from a woman aged 18-70 years in good health. Each CDR3 is given with its conserved first and last residue.

J gene: TRBJ1-3; V gene: TRBV7-9; CDR3 protein: CASSVGQGRNTIYF
J gene: TRBJ2-3; V gene: TRBV20-1; CDR3 protein: CSASPATSGGDTQYF
J gene: TRBJ2-3; V gene: TRBV10-3; CDR3 protein: CAISGNSGSTDTQYF
J gene: TRBJ2-5; V gene: TRBV20-1; CDR3 protein: CSARAARETQYF
J gene: TRBJ1-6; V gene: TRBV6-4; CDR3 protein: CASSDSGYPLSPLHF
J gene: TRBJ2-2; V gene: TRBV7-2; CDR3 protein: CASSLARGMNTGELFF
J gene: TRBJ2-5; V gene: TRBV12-3/TRBV12-4; CDR3 protein: CASSRDLNQETQYF
J gene: TRBJ2-1; V gene: TRBV7-9; CDR3 protein: CASMGLAAYNEQFF
J gene: TRBJ2-7; V gene: TRBV9; CDR3 protein: CASSGGLALEQYF
J gene: TRBJ2-3; V gene: TRBV5-6; CDR3 protein: CASSYRGLPVTDTQYF
J gene: TRBJ2-1; V gene: TRBV4-1; CDR3 protein: CASSQDVGHEQFF
J gene: TRBJ2-5; V gene: TRBV28; CDR3 protein: CASRQQETQYF
J gene: TRBJ2-5; V gene: TRBV7-2; CDR3 protein: CASSPTPWVETQYF
J gene: TRBJ2-3; V gene: TRBV12-3/TRBV12-4; CDR3 protein: CASTMTGAGDTQYF
J gene: TRBJ1-2; V gene: TRBV19; CDR3 protein: CATTPAGGPSYGYTF
J gene: TRBJ2-2; V gene: TRBV10-2; CDR3 protein: CACSGRDTGELFF
J gene: TRBJ2-1; V gene: TRBV4-3; CDR3 protein: CASSQGGGLANEQFF
J gene: TRBJ2-2; V gene: TRBV12-3/TRBV12-4; CDR3 protein: CASSPGGGLGVGELFF
J gene: TRBJ1-2; V gene: TRBV10-2; CDR3 protein: CASSAGWDYGYTF
J gene: TRBJ2-7; V gene: TRBV29-1; CDR3 protein: CSVIPGQGAREQYF
J gene: TRBJ2-3; V gene: TRBV15; CDR3 protein: CATHESGGLARDTQYF
J gene: TRBJ1-6; V gene: TRBV20-1; CDR3 protein: CSARAADRSNYNSPLHF
J gene: TRBJ2-1; V gene: TRBV5-4; CDR3 protein: CASSLVASRSSYNEQFF
J gene: TRBJ2-1; V gene: TRBV11-2; CDR3 protein: CASSLVKGDNEQFF
J gene: TRBJ1-5; V gene: TRBV5-5; CDR3 protein: CASSLGEGSNQPQHF
J gene: TRBJ2-2; V gene: TRBV4-3; CDR3 protein: CASSQVNPGRTGELFF
J gene: TRBJ2-1; V gene: TRBV28; CDR3 protein: CAAGTLGSEEQFF
J gene: TRBJ2-7; V gene: TRBV4-3; CDR3 protein: CASSKGTGGGYEQYF
J gene: TRBJ1-3; V gene: TRBV25-1; CDR3 protein: CASSDFSADTIYF
J gene: TRBJ1-4; V gene: TRBV6-1; CDR3 protein: CASNPIFSTNEKLFF
J gene: TRBJ2-3; V gene: TRBV6-6; CDR3 protein: CASREGQGSTDTQYF
J gene: TRBJ2-4; V gene: TRBV11-2; CDR3 protein: CASSLGYIGGKRTLAKNIQYF
J gene: TRBJ2-1; V gene: TRBV20-1; CDR3 protein: CSAPSPRSSYNEQFF
J gene: TRBJ2-7; V gene: TRBV18; CDR3 protein: CASSPDRTSYEQYF
J gene: TRBJ2-2; V gene: TRBV20-1; CDR3 protein: CSARESTGANTGELFF
J gene: TRBJ2-1; V gene: TRBV12-3/TRBV12-4; CDR3 protein: CASSLAEAGPRRYNEQFF